Below, one TCR beta chain is given with its context. Its target is not known. The data originate from a study of cytomegalovirus exposure and HLA in healthy donors. Amplification used 60 Vbeta primers and 13 Jbeta primers. Clones were sequenced by immunoSEQ multiplex PCR, and TCRdb holds only the in-frame ones, with some missing. Here the sample spans some 90,000 clones, around 68% being singletons. General observations from the study: Immune exposure data for these donors was limited to CMV serostatus. Testing in vitro showed a few CMV-associated chains specific for CMV antigens. Later analysis identified 16,000 or so TCR beta sequences associated with HLA alleles, using a false discovery rate threshold of 0.05.

Germline-derived CDR1 and CDR2 are MNHNS and SASEGT. Trimming removed 3 bases from V and 8 bases from J; junction bases left unmatched: 15. The CDR3 length is 16 residues. V gene TRBV6-1 combines with J gene TRBJ1-2; 7 bases are shared with TRBD1. The sample consisted of PBMCs. This TCR came from a man aged 50 to 59 in good health and CMV-seronegative. CDR3 coding DNA: TGTGCCAGCAGTGATGAAAAGAGGACAGGAGCTGGCGGCTACACCTTC. It specifies CASSDEKRTGAGGYTF.